This is a list of T cell receptor beta chains from one sample in a study of blood T cells in healthy people across ages. MiXCR, applied by TCRdb to the 5' RACE reads, yields one record per CDR3 protein. The sample has over a million distinct CDR3 sequences, around 45% seen once. Sequenced sample: blood. Receptor source: an older woman in good health. The CDR3 runs from the conserved cysteine through the conserved F or W. The D gene is left open where the match is weak. Size values are once, few and many counts, or a class for expanded clones, and some rows have none.

CDR3nt: TGCAGTGCAACCAGGGGCGGGGGGAGACAAGAGACCCAGTACTTC; CDR3aa: CSATRGGGRQETQYF; d_gene: TRBD2; abundance: .; v_gene: TRBV20-1; j_gene: TRBJ2-5
CDR3nt: TGTGCCACCAGCAGAGGAGGGGGGTTTGGCAATCAGCCCCAGCATTTT; CDR3aa: CATSRGGGFGNQPQHF; d_gene: .; abundance: .; v_gene: TRBV15; j_gene: TRBJ1-5
CDR3nt: TGTGCCAGCAGCAAATTAGCGGGAAGAGATACGCAGTATTTT; CDR3aa: CASSKLAGRDTQYF; d_gene: TRBD2; abundance: .; v_gene: TRBV11-1; j_gene: TRBJ2-3
CDR3nt: TGTGCCAGCAGATACGTCGGTGACAACACTGAAGCTTTCTTT; CDR3aa: CASRYVGDNTEAFF; d_gene: .; abundance: .; v_gene: TRBV12-3/TRBV12-4; j_gene: TRBJ1-1
CDR3nt: TGCAGTGCTAGAGCCTTTGTGTACGAGCAGTACTTC; CDR3aa: CSARAFVYEQYF; d_gene: .; abundance: .; v_gene: TRBV20-1; j_gene: TRBJ2-7
CDR3nt: TGCAGTGCTAGTACCCCCCAGGGGTACACTGAAGCTTTCTTT; CDR3aa: CSASTPQGYTEAFF; d_gene: .; abundance: .; v_gene: TRBV20-1; j_gene: TRBJ1-1
CDR3nt: TGTGCCAGCAGTCAAGACAGGGAAAATTCCTACGAGCAGTACTTC; CDR3aa: CASSQDRENSYEQYF; d_gene: TRBD1; abundance: few; v_gene: TRBV12-3/TRBV12-4; j_gene: TRBJ2-7
CDR3nt: TGCGCCAGCAGCCTCCAACGGGGGAGGGCCTTTGTGGATGAGCAGTTCTTC; CDR3aa: CASSLQRGRAFVDEQFF; d_gene: TRBD2; abundance: .; v_gene: TRBV5-1; j_gene: TRBJ2-1
CDR3nt: TGCAGTGCTAGAGACTACCCCGCCAGGGACTCCTACAATGAGCAGTTCTTC; CDR3aa: CSARDYPARDSYNEQFF; d_gene: .; abundance: .; v_gene: TRBV20-1; j_gene: TRBJ2-1
CDR3nt: TGTGCCACCTCCCGGGACGGGACTAAAGCTTTCTTT; CDR3aa: CATSRDGTKAFF; d_gene: .; abundance: .; v_gene: TRBV6-1; j_gene: TRBJ1-1